This TCR beta chain appears in the sequencing data of a study of blood T cell repertoires in COVID-19. The protocol was immunoSEQ multiplex PCR, while the TCRdb copy is restricted to in-frame clones and leaves out a portion. The repertoire includes over 250,000 clones, approximately 90% of them detected once, and just under 9% sits in the top ten. Deletions cut 3 bases from V and 9 bases from J, with 15 bases between. The germline V gene encodes CDR1 SEHNR and CDR2 FQNEAQ (reference sequence). The CDR3 consists of 15 residues. Sequencing was performed on PBMCs or T cells enriched from blood (not recorded which). V usage is TRBV7-9 and J usage is TRBJ1-6; D may be TRBD1 (6 bases). The sequence derives from a woman younger than 35 who had recovered from COVID-19. The DNA of the CDR3 is TGTGCCAGCAGCTTCCAGCGGGGGCGGGGTTCACCCCTCCACTTT. Translation gives CASSFQRGRGSPLHF.